A selection of T cell receptor beta chains follows, all from one sample in a study of T cell repertoires in cytomegalovirus infection. A single record per CDR3 protein comes from TCRdb applying MiXCR to the reads. The top ten clones hold approximately 25% of a sample with over 150,000 distinct CDR3 sequences, about 18% of them seen once. The specimen sequenced was CD8+ T cells from PBMCs. These receptor sequences come from a human donor in good health (CMV status not recorded). Some clones in this sample may be carry-over from other donors' samples. Both conserved end residues are part of each CDR3. The order of the fields is V gene, J gene, CDR3 protein.

TRBV12-3/TRBV12-4	TRBJ2-5	CASSFSGGPGPQYF
TRBV27	TRBJ1-5	CASSPWEGADQPQHF
TRBV2	TRBJ2-5	CASSGQDQETQYF
TRBV15	TRBJ2-1	CATSPERGIYNEQFF
TRBV29-1	TRBJ1-3	CRGDSGNTIYF
TRBV28	TRBJ2-1	CASRKAYKDEQFF
TRBV12-3/TRBV12-4	TRBJ2-2	CASSTLEGRGLLSGELFF
TRBV4-1	TRBJ1-5	CASSQADGYQPQHF
TRBV7-9	TRBJ2-3	CASSFRPTSTDTQYF
TRBV20-1	TRBJ2-7	CSALQGTVNEQYF
TRBV20-1	TRBJ2-7	CSASPGATAYEQYF
TRBV28	TRBJ2-7	CASSLGGGVEQYF
TRBV4-2	TRBJ1-4	CASSLYSRDPRLFF
TRBV28	TRBJ2-7	CASSFEGAPYEQYF
TRBV2	TRBJ2-2	CASSEVSGELFF
TRBV28	TRBJ2-7	CASSNQGHEQYF
TRBV11-1	TRBJ1-3	CASSPPWGSPSLRISGNTIYF
TRBV2	TRBJ2-3	CAGSFSDTQYF
TRBV6-5	TRBJ1-4	CATWTGPATNEKLFF
TRBV29-1	TRBJ1-2	CSVPQGIYGYTF
TRBV4-2	TRBJ1-6	CASSQDPGIGSPLHF
TRBV29-1	TRBJ2-7	CSVEDLAGFDEQYF
TRBV20-1	TRBJ2-5	CSARGPGLAWETQYF
TRBV20-1	TRBJ2-2	CSPRVEVPTGELFF
TRBV6-4	TRBJ2-3	CASSALAGTDTQYF
TRBV12-5	TRBJ2-1	CASGPTLREQFF
TRBV7-9	TRBJ2-5	CASSSQGRRETQYF
TRBV25-1	TRBJ2-7	CASSDAGFSYEQYF
TRBV6-2/TRBV6-3	TRBJ1-1	CASSTTGGVSTEAFF
TRBV29-1	TRBJ1-1	CSVVSPPPRGTEAFF
TRBV14	TRBJ1-1	CASSPGTGRTEAFF
TRBV9	TRBJ2-6	CASSVSRNPSGANVLTF
TRBV29-1	TRBJ2-2	CSGTGNRDTGELFF
TRBV29-1	TRBJ2-5	CSVAGLAGTSQETQYF
TRBV29-1	TRBJ2-1	CSVEGPTKGYNEQFF
TRBV28	TRBJ2-5	CASYPEGRETQYF
TRBV7-2	TRBJ2-2	CASSFPGQELFF
TRBV28	TRBJ2-5	CASSRLVKETQYF
TRBV14	TRBJ1-4	CASSPRGRKLFF
TRBV27	TRBJ2-7	CASSQRGTGSYEQYF
TRBV7-9	TRBJ2-7	CASSSKGFYEQYF
TRBV13	TRBJ2-7	CASSQGGHGGASYEQYF
TRBV6-2/TRBV6-3	TRBJ1-1	CASSYPTWAFF
TRBV6-5	TRBJ1-5	CASSSQTGQPQHF
TRBV7-9	TRBJ1-1	CASSWTTGYTEAFF
TRBV6-5	TRBJ2-7	CASSPAGDYEQYF
TRBV7-3	TRBJ2-2	CASSFGGPGELFF
TRBV7-2	TRBJ2-5	CASSLTGGIETQYF
TRBV7-9	TRBJ1-6	CASSLAFPGRNNSPLHF
TRBV28	TRBJ1-1	CATCEEGGNTEAFF
TRBV7-8	TRBJ1-4	CASVGSATNEKLFF